Listed here are 17 T cell receptor beta chains from one sample, sequenced in a study of T cells in Graves' hyperthyroidism and ophthalmopathy. Amplified regions were TCR beta CDR3 sequences from RNA transcripts. Using the HTBI primer set, a first-round RT-PCR was run on the TCR CDR3. TCRdb redid the calling of the multiplex PCR reads with MiXCR, one entry per CDR3 protein. The sample consists of 700,000 to 950,000 distinct CDR3 sequences, 35% of them appearing once. The sequencing sample was made of blood. The receptors stem from a woman aged 35 to 49 with Graves' hyperthyroidism.

V usage is TRBV19 and J usage is TRBJ1-5; maybe TRBD1 (5 bases). V was shortened by 9 bases and J by 4 bases, with 13 bases between the two germline ends. The CDR3 extends over 13 amino acids. Germline V CDR1 and CDR2: LNHDA, SQIVND (reference sequence). The CDR3 bases are TGTGCCAGCAAGAGGCAGGGTAATCAGCCCCAGCATTTT. Its translation: CASKRQGNQPQHF.

This clonotype was counted once. A much larger clone sits a single nucleotide away, making a read error possible. This CDR3 is missing its conserved last phenylalanine or tryptophan, likely due to a read error. Because the CDR3's place on the DNA is in doubt, the DNA is left out and the CDR3 is given as listed by TCRdb. This rearrangement joins TRBV29-1 to TRBJ1-4. The V gene's germline CDR1 is SQVTM and CDR2 ANQGSEA. Both ends counted, the CDR3 spans 8 residues. CDR3: CSVGGSYY.

This clonotype was seen only a few times. This chain joins TRBV11-3 and TRBJ1-1; 8 positions agree with TRBD1. CDR1 is SGHNT, CDR2 YENEEA, per germline. J lost 1 base, V lost 0 bases, and 1 base had no gene match. The CDR3 has 15 residues. The chain's CDR3 is CASSLDQGANTEAFF. CDR3 DNA: TGTGCCAGCAGCTTAGATCAGGGGGCGAACACTGAAGCTTTCTTT.

This clonotype was recorded many times. The chain uses TRBV19 and TRBJ2-6, with D possibly matching TRBD2 (5 bases). CDR3 length: 17 amino acids. The germline V and J ends were trimmed by 10 bases and 0 bases, with 19 bases remaining between them. Germline assignment: CDR1 LNHDA and CDR2 SQIVND (reference sequence). CDR3 coding DNA: TGTGCCACTTCGGGATCAGTATCGTTCTCTGGGGCCAACGTCCTGACTTTC. Translating gives CATSGSVSFSGANVLTF.

This clonotype was counted ten times or more. The chain uses TRBV2 and TRBJ1-6; D is uncertain. The CDR3 length is 13 residues. The V end lost 10 bases, the J end lost 4 bases, and 11 bases lay between the germline ends. Germline-derived CDR1 and CDR2 are SNHLY and FYNNEI. The CDR3 DNA is TGTGCCACCTTGGGCGGGTATAATTCACCCCTCCACTTT. It yields the protein CATLGGYNSPLHF. Looking up the rest from reference TRBV2 and TRBJ1-6 gives the full variable domain: EPEVTQTPSHQVTQMGQEVILRCVPISNHLYFYWYRQILGQKVEFLVSFYNNEISEKSEIFDDQFSVERPDGSNFTLKIRSTKLEDSAMYFCATLGGYNSPLHFGNGTRLTVT.

This clonotype has ten or more counts. The J gene is TRBJ1-2, the V gene TRBV7-2; D unresolved. Trimming cost V 2 bases and J 8 bases, with 12 bases left between them. The germline V gene has CDR1 SGHTA and CDR2 FQGNSA. The CDR3 extends over 13 amino acids. CDR3 sequence reads: CASSLSISQGYTF. Written as DNA, the CDR3 is TGTGCCAGCAGCTTAAGTATTTCCCAGGGCTACACCTTC. Filled out from reference TRBV7-2 and TRBJ1-2, the complete variable domain reads GAGVSQSPSNKVTEKGKDVELRCDPISGHTALYWYRQSLGQGLEFLIYFQGNSAPDKSGLPSDRFSAERTGGSVSTLTIQRTQQEDSAVYLCASSLSISQGYTFGSGTRLTVV.

This clonotype was seen only a few times. In nucleotides, the CDR3 is TGTGCCAGCAGTCAGACAGGTCCCAACTACGAGCAGTACTTC. This gives the protein CASSQTGPNYEQYF. This chain uses TRBV6-5 with TRBJ2-7; a possible D gene is TRBD1 (6 bases). The V end was cut by 5 bases, the J end by 3 bases, with 14 bases between. Germline CDR1 MNHEY, CDR2 SVGAGI. This CDR3 is built from 14 residues.

This clonotype was observed at least ten times. The chain joins TRBV12-5 to TRBJ1-5, with unresolved D. The germline CDR1 and CDR2 sequences are LGHNT and FRNRAP. Trimming removed 2 bases at V and 6 bases at J, with 11 bases between. The length of the CDR3 is 14 residues. This CDR3 is CASGLLGKGQPQHF. CDR3 DNA: TGTGCTAGTGGTTTGTTGGGGAAGGGTCAGCCCCAGCATTTT. Variable domain in full (rest from reference TRBV12-5 and TRBJ1-5): DARVTQTPRHKVTEMGQEVTMRCQPILGHNTVFWYRQTMMQGLELLAYFRNRAPLDDSGMPKDRFSAEMPDATLATLKIQPSEPRDSAVYFCASGLLGKGQPQHFGDGTRLSIL.

This chain connects TRBV7-9 to TRBJ1-2; 10 positions agree with TRBD1. V lost 2 bases to trimming and J lost 6 bases; unmatched junction nucleotides: 6. Germline V gene sequence: CDR1 SEHNR, CDR2 FQNEAQ (reference sequence). This CDR3 contains 15 residues. The CDR3 loop is CASSLQAGTGDGYTF. For the CDR3, the DNA is TGTGCCAGCAGCTTACAAGCCGGGACAGGGGATGGCTACACCTTC.

Only a few counts were recorded for this clonotype. This chain links TRBV20-1 with TRBJ1-1, with 8 bases fitting TRBD1. Germline CDR1 DFQATT, CDR2 SNEGSKA (reference sequence). This CDR3 contains 14 residues. J was trimmed by 3 bases and V by 6 bases; bases with no gene match: 9. The DNA for the CDR3 is TGCAGTGCAACTGACAGGGGTCGGCACACTGAAGCTTTCTTT. It yields the protein CSATDRGRHTEAFF.

A few counts support this clonotype. The rearrangement uses TRBV19 and TRBJ2-2; 8 bases match TRBD2. Germline V lookup: CDR1 LNHDA, CDR2 SQIVND (reference sequence). The CDR3 spans 14 residues. V lost 6 bases and J lost 5; bases outside the gene matches: 5. Written as DNA, the CDR3 is TGTGCCAGTAGAGGACTAGCTGAGACCGGGGAGCTGTTTTTT. Translated: CASRGLAETGELFF. Based on the CDR3 plus reference TRBV19 and TRBJ2-2, the full variable domain is DGGITQSPKYLFRKEGQNVTLSCEQNLNHDAMYWYRQDPGQGLRLIYYSQIVNDFQKGDIAEGYSVSREKKESFPLTVTSAQKNPTAFYLCASRGLAETGELFFGEGSRLTVL.

The rearrangement links TRBV7-9 to TRBJ2-5, with 12 bases matching TRBD1. Germline trimming cut 2 bases from V and 5 bases from J; bases unmatched to any gene: 9. The CDR3 is made up of 17 amino acids. Germline lookup yields CDR1 SEHNR and CDR2 FQNEAQ (reference sequence). The CDR3 here is CASSLMDGTGGMETQYF. The CDR3, as DNA: TGTGCCAGCAGCTTAATGGATGGGACAGGGGGCATGGAGACCCAGTACTTC.

This clonotype was detected a few times. A read error may account for a junction end that differs from germline. V gene TRBV7-9 combines with J gene TRBJ1-1; 7 bases match TRBD1. This CDR3 has 16 residues. Germline CDR1 SEHNR, CDR2 FQNEAQ (reference sequence). CDR3 bases: TGCGCCAGCAGCCCAGCGCTGGACAGGCTGAACACTGAAGCTTTCTTT. Amino acid sequence: CASSPALDRLNTEAFF.

As for this clonotype: This clone may be a read error of a much larger clone one base away. The chain combines TRBV11-2 with TRBJ2-7; TRBD1 matches at 10 bases. This CDR3 is built from 13 residues. Looked up from germline, CDR1 is SGHAT and CDR2 is FQNNGV. The V and J ends lost 5 bases and 7 bases, in that order; junction bases with no gene match: 5. The CDR3 loop is CASSETGGVEQYF. The CDR3 region has the DNA TGTGCCAGCAGCGAGACAGGGGGCGTTGAGCAGTACTTC. The variable domain in full, completed from reference TRBV11-2 and TRBJ2-7, reads EAGVAQSPRYKIIEKRQSVAFWCNPISGHATLYWYQQILGQGPKLLIQFQNNGVVDDSQLPKDRFSAERLKGVDSTLKIQPAKLEDSAVYLCASSETGGVEQYFGPGTRLTVT.

The chain carries TRBV28 and TRBJ2-5; 13 bases line up with TRBD2. Trimming cost V 3 bases and J 4 bases; bases outside gene matches: 8. This CDR3 region has 17 residues. The germline V gene encodes CDR1 MDHEN and CDR2 SYDVKM. CDR3 DNA: TGTGCCAGCAGTTTCTCGACGGGACTAGCGGGAAGAGAGACCCAGTACTTC. It encodes CASSFSTGLAGRETQYF.

This chain joins TRBV24-1 and TRBJ1-2; tentative D call: TRBD1 (6 bases). This CDR3 region has 13 residues. Germline values: CDR1 KGHDR, CDR2 SFDVKD. Trimming left V 6 bases short and J 3 bases short, with 10 bases between. The CDR3 DNA sequence: TGTGCCACCAGTCCCTCAGGGGACTATGGCTACACCTTC. Translating gives CATSPSGDYGYTF.

As for this clonotype: A read error may produce the germline difference seen at one junction end. This sequence joins TRBV10-3 and TRBJ1-1; a weak D match, TRBD1 (5 bases). The CDR3 runs 14 residues. Per germline, CDR1 ENHRY and CDR2 SYGVKD. The CDR3 protein is CAVSESGGGTEAFF. DNA of the CDR3: TGTGCCGTCAGTGAGTCGGGGGGTGGGACTGAAGCTTTCTTT.